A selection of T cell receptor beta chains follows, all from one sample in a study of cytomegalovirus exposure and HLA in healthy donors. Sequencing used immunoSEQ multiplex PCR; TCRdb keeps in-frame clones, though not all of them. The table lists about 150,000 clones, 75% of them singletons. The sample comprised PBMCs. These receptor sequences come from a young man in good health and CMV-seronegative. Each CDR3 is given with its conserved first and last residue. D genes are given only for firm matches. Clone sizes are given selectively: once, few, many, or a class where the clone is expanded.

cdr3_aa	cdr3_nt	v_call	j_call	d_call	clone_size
CASTRESRGVYEQYF	TGTGCCAGCACCAGGGAGTCCAGGGGGGTCTACGAGCAGTACTTC	TRBV6-1	TRBJ2-7	-	-
CASSLGDSQPQHF	TGTGCCAGCAGCTTGGGGGACAGTCAGCCCCAGCATTTT	TRBV5-4	TRBJ1-5	TRBD1	-
CASSWNLGSSYEQYF	TGTGCCAGCAGCTGGAATCTGGGGAGCTCCTACGAGCAGTACTTC	TRBV5-6	TRBJ2-7	-	-
CASSPEGQNYGYTF	TGTGCCAGCAGCCCGGAAGGACAGAACTATGGCTACACCTTC	TRBV5-4	TRBJ1-2	-	-
CAWSSPGQGHEQYF	TGTGCCTGGAGCTCTCCGGGACAAGGCCACGAGCAGTACTTC	TRBV30	TRBJ2-7	-	-
CASSEVRNTQYF	TGTGCCAGCAGTGAAGTGCGAAATACGCAGTATTTT	TRBV6-1	TRBJ2-3	-	-
CASSPDRAGSPLHF	TGTGCCAGCAGCCCGGACCGGGCGGGTTCACCCCTCCACTTT	TRBV5-4	TRBJ1-6	-	few
CASSQGTASSNQPQHF	TGCGCCAGCAGCCAAGGGACGGCTAGCAGCAATCAGCCCCAGCATTTT	TRBV4-1	TRBJ1-5	-	-
CASLQDSYGYTF	TGTGCCAGTCTCCAGGATTCCTATGGCTACACCTTC	TRBV19	TRBJ1-2	-	-
CASSPLRSLAAYEQYF	TGTGCCAGCAGCCCTCTTAGGTCCCTAGCGGCCTACGAGCAGTACTTC	TRBV7-2	TRBJ2-7	TRBD2	-
CASSGNRDSKTYEQYF	TGTGCCAGCAGTGGGAACCGGGACAGTAAGACCTACGAGCAGTACTTC	TRBV6-1	TRBJ2-7	TRBD1	few
CASSFGTGQGRAGNTIYF	TGTGCCAGCAGTTTCGGTACCGGACAGGGAAGGGCTGGAAACACCATATATTTT	TRBV28	TRBJ1-3	TRBD1	once
CASGPLASTSYEQYF	TGTGCCAGCGGGCCCCTGGCTAGCACGTCCTACGAGCAGTACTTC	TRBV2	TRBJ2-7	-	-
CASSSAGGNYGYTF	TGTGCCAGCAGCTCTGCGGGCGGAAACTATGGCTACACCTTC	TRBV7-2	TRBJ1-2	-	-
CASSVSTGTGYGYTF	TGTGCCAGCAGCGTTTCTACCGGGACAGGCTATGGCTACACCTTC	TRBV9	TRBJ1-2	TRBD1	few
CASSKEMTGRKDCNQPQHF	TGTGCCAGCAGCAAAGAGATGACAGGGAGGAAGGATTGCAATCAGCCCCAGCATTTT	TRBV21-1	TRBJ1-5	-	once
CASSLVGRDSNGYTF	TGTGCCAGCAGCTTAGTGGGCAGGGATTCTAATGGCTACACCTTC	TRBV7-9	TRBJ1-2	-	few
CASSLDPEDTEAFF	TGTGCCAGCAGCTTAGATCCCGAGGACACTGAAGCTTTCTTT	TRBV11-3	TRBJ1-1	-	-
CASSLQGATRSGNTIYF	TGTGCCAGCAGTTTACAGGGGGCCACTCGCTCTGGAAACACCATATATTTT	TRBV28	TRBJ1-3	TRBD1	-
CAWRGTGGPDTQYF	TGTGCCTGGAGGGGGACAGGGGGCCCAGATACGCAGTATTTT	TRBV30	TRBJ2-3	TRBD1	-
CASRRTREDEQFF	TGTGCCAGCCGACGGACTAGAGAGGATGAGCAGTTCTTC	TRBV27	TRBJ2-1	TRBD2	few
CASSFILGTGRDTEAFF	TGCGCCAGCAGCTTTATCCTCGGGACAGGGCGAGACACTGAAGCTTTCTTT	TRBV4-1	TRBJ1-1	TRBD1	-
CASSQDWQGGRNEQFF	TGCGCCAGCAGCCAAGATTGGCAGGGGGGCCGAAATGAGCAGTTCTTC	TRBV4-1	TRBJ2-1	-	-
CASSPFWMGDRANYGYTF	TGTGCCAGCAGCCCCTTTTGGATGGGGGACAGGGCTAACTATGGCTACACCTTC	TRBV28	TRBJ1-2	TRBD1	-
CASSLPGYYGYTF	TGTGCCAGCAGTTTACCGGGATACTATGGCTACACCTTC	TRBV6-6	TRBJ1-2	-	-
CASSLRQADYGYTF	TGCGCCAGCAGCCTTCGACAGGCGGACTATGGCTACACCTTC	TRBV5-1	TRBJ1-2	-	-
CASSEGTGGTDTQYF	TGTGCCAGCAGTGAGGGGACAGGGGGCACAGATACGCAGTATTTT	TRBV6-4	TRBJ2-3	TRBD1	once
CASSQDGTGFETQYF	TGCGCCAGCAGCCAAGATGGGACAGGCTTCGAGACCCAGTACTTC	TRBV4-1	TRBJ2-5	TRBD1	-
CASIWSSQETQYF	TGTGCCAGCATTTGGTCCAGTCAAGAGACCCAGTACTTC	TRBV7-9	TRBJ2-5	-	-
CASRTSGADTQYF	TGTGCCAGCAGGACTAGCGGGGCAGATACGCAGTATTTT	TRBV6-6	TRBJ2-3	TRBD2	-
CASKPIANYGYTF	TGTGCCAGCAAACCCATAGCTAACTATGGCTACACCTTC	TRBV28	TRBJ1-2	-	-
CASSLGTSGSGRETQYF	TGTGCCAGCAGCTTAGGGACTAGCGGGAGTGGACGAGAGACCCAGTACTTC	TRBV5-8	TRBJ2-5	TRBD2	-
CASSLDPYGYTF	TGCGCCAGCAGCTTGGATCCGTATGGCTACACCTTC	TRBV5-1	TRBJ1-2	-	-
CATSRITGESPLHF	TGTGCCACCAGCAGAATTACAGGGGAGTCACCCCTCCACTTT	TRBV15	TRBJ1-6	TRBD1	-
CASSPWQTSPQHF	TGTGCCAGCTCACCATGGCAGACTTCTCCCCAGCATTTT	TRBV18	TRBJ1-5	-	few